These T cell receptor beta chains were read from a single sample in a study of blood T cell repertoires in COVID-19. Here immunoSEQ multiplex PCR was the method, and the copy in TCRdb shows in-frame clones only, minus some. The sample has a few hundred thousand clones, about 86% seen once. Sequenced: PBMCs or T cells enriched from blood (not recorded which). The receptors were sampled from a woman in her forties with acute COVID-19. CDR3s include the opening cysteine and the closing phenylalanine or tryptophan. Each record gives: V gene, clone size, D gene, J gene, CDR3 protein, CDR3 DNA. A D gene is named only where the DNA matches it firmly. Size tells how often a clone was seen (once, few, many) or the class of an expanded clone, and some rows leave it out.

TRBV27	-	TRBD1	TRBJ1-1	CASSPTGTGVNTEAFF	TGTGCCAGCAGTCCTACCGGGACAGGAGTGAACACTGAAGCTTTCTTT
TRBV19	-	-	TRBJ1-5	CASSIDSSNQPQHF	TGTGCCAGTAGTATAGATAGTAGCAATCAGCCCCAGCATTTT
TRBV19	-	-	TRBJ2-2	CASSVGSGELFF	TGTGCCAGTAGTGTCGGGTCCGGGGAGCTGTTTTTT
TRBV28	-	TRBD2	TRBJ2-7	CASSLGSGGGSSYEQYF	TGTGCCAGCAGTCTAGGGTCTGGGGGGGGGAGCTCCTACGAGCAGTACTTC
TRBV7-9	-	TRBD2	TRBJ2-5	CASSSLAGGRGETQYF	TGTGCCAGCAGCTCTTTAGCGGGAGGCCGGGGAGAGACCCAGTACTTC
TRBV28	once	-	TRBJ2-2	CASRETVELFF	TGTGCCAGCAGAGAAACGGTGGAGCTGTTTTTT
TRBV28	-	-	TRBJ1-2	CASIGGAGYTF	TGTGCCAGCATTGGGGGGGCTGGCTACACCTTC
TRBV7-9	-	TRBD1	TRBJ1-5	CASSSGTGSNQPQHF	TGTGCCAGCAGCTCCGGGACAGGTAGCAATCAGCCCCAGCATTTT
TRBV27	-	TRBD1	TRBJ2-1	CASSFPGGYNEQFF	TGTGCCAGCAGTTTCCCAGGGGGCTACAATGAGCAGTTCTTC
TRBV29-1	-	-	TRBJ2-3	CSVRTYLSTDTQYF	TGCAGCGTTCGTACGTACTTGTCTACAGATACGCAGTATTTT
TRBV11-3	-	TRBD2	TRBJ2-5	CASSLNPRLAGGKETQYF	TGTGCCAGCAGCTTGAACCCAAGACTAGCGGGAGGGAAAGAGACCCAGTACTTC
TRBV18	-	TRBD1	TRBJ1-2	CASSTKTGVDNGYTF	TGTGCCAGCTCAACGAAGACAGGGGTCGATAATGGCTACACCTTC
TRBV5-1	few	TRBD2	TRBJ2-7	CASSSGTTKSYEQYF	TGCGCCAGCAGCTCCGGGACTACAAAGTCCTACGAGCAGTACTTC